What follows are 24 T cell receptor beta chains derived from one specimen sequenced in a study of breast tumors, draining lymph nodes, adjacent tissues. Breast cancer patients provided tissue from their axillary draining lymph nodes. TCRdb called the multiplex PCR reads again in MiXCR, with one record for every CDR3 protein. Of approximately 90,000 distinct CDR3 sequences listed, roughly 28% are singletons. Source material: axillary lymph node tissue. Receptor source: a female donor with breast cancer. Some clones in this sample may be carry-over from other donors' samples.

This clonotype was recorded at least ten times. The rearrangement joins TRBV2 to TRBJ2-1; 9 bases are a match to TRBD2. The CDR3 sequence is 15 residues long. Germline V gene data show CDR1 as SNHLY and CDR2 as FYNNEI. The trim removed 6 bases at V and 7 bases at J, leaving 10 bases unmatched. CDR3 sequence: CASSQPGLAGNEQFF. CDR3 coding DNA: TGTGCCAGCAGCCAACCGGGACTAGCAGGAAATGAGCAGTTCTTC.

This clonotype was found many times. This sequence joins TRBV3-1 and TRBJ2-3; D may be TRBD2 (6 bases). The germline CDR1 and CDR2 sequences are LGHDT and YNNKEL (reference sequence). The CDR3 extends over 14 amino acids. V lost 4 bases and J 9 bases, leaving 17 bases between the germline ends. CDR3 sequence reads: CASSLRGGDLTQYF. Here the CDR3 DNA reads TGTGCCAGCAGCCTAAGGGGCGGGGACTTAACGCAGTATTTT.

This clonotype showed up many times. V and J are TRBV19 and TRBJ2-2, with D possibly being TRBD1 (6 bases). Per germline, CDR1 LNHDA and CDR2 SQIVND (reference sequence). V lost 6 bases, J lost 0 bases, and 11 bases lay in between. This CDR3 contains 15 residues. The CDR3 region is CASRGTGTNTGELFF. Written as DNA, the CDR3 is TGTGCCAGTAGAGGAACAGGGACGAACACCGGGGAGCTGTTTTTT.

This clonotype was seen many times. V is TRBV7-6 and J is TRBJ2-7; D uncertain. This CDR3 spans 12 amino acids. The germline V gene has CDR1 SGHVS and CDR2 FNYEAQ. Trimming pared 1 base from V and 7 bases from J, leaving 8 bases between. CDR3: CASSLVFGEQYF. CDR3 in DNA: TGTGCCAGCAGCTTAGTGTTCGGAGAGCAGTACTTC.

Ten or more counts support this clonotype. This rearrangement joins TRBV2 to TRBJ2-7, with a tentative D call TRBD1 (6 bases). The CDR3 runs to 14 residues. Trimming cost V 5 bases and J 5 bases, with 16 bases left between them. The germline V gene has CDR1 SNHLY and CDR2 FYNNEI. Written as DNA, the CDR3 is TGTGCCAGCAGTTCTAACAGGGATCCCAACGAGCAGTACTTC. It translates to CASSSNRDPNEQYF.

This clonotype was observed many times. The chain links TRBV15 to TRBJ2-5; D might be TRBD1 or TRBD2, each matching 6 bases. V shed 5 bases and J shed 5 bases, with 21 bases lying between them. This CDR3 spans 16 amino acids. The germline gives CDR1 LNHNV, CDR2 YYDKDF (reference sequence). CDR3 residues: CATSSREALGGETQYF. In DNA, the CDR3 is TGTGCCACCAGCTCCCGTGAGGCCCTCGGGGGCGAGACCCAGTACTTC.

The chain recombines TRBV24-1 with TRBJ2-5; 8 nucleotides line up with TRBD2. CDR1 and CDR2 from the germline V gene are KGHDR and SFDVKD. The junction had 2 bases not matched to a gene; V was cut back by 8 bases and J by 4 bases. The length of the CDR3 is 12 residues. CDR3 DNA sequence: TGTGCCACCAAAGCGGGAGTAGAGACCCAGTACTTC. This translates into CATKAGVETQYF.

This clonotype was counted many times. The gene calls are TRBV20-1 and TRBJ2-2; the D gene is possibly TRBD1 (6 bases). Germline CDR1 reads DFQATT; CDR2 reads SNEGSKA (reference sequence). The CDR3 has 17 amino acids. Trimming left V 6 bases short and J 2 bases short, with 22 bases between. The CDR3 DNA is TGCAGTGCGACCCCACCCCGGGCAGGGACAAACACCGGGGAGCTGTTTTTT. Its protein product is CSATPPRAGTNTGELFF.

This clonotype has a count of ten or more. This chain connects TRBV30 to TRBJ2-1, with TRBD2 identical over 10 bases. J gave up 8 bases and V 0 bases, and 7 bases lay outside the gene matches. The germline V gene has CDR1 GTSNPN and CDR2 SVGIG (reference sequence). The CDR3 length is 15 residues. The CDR3 reads CAWSVGLAIGDEQFF. CDR3 bases: TGTGCCTGGAGTGTGGGACTAGCGATAGGGGATGAGCAGTTCTTC.

The chain employs TRBV9 and TRBJ2-3; 9 bases align to TRBD2. The length of the CDR3 is 14 residues. Trimming took 4 bases from V and 4 from J; bases not matched to a gene: 4. CDR1 SGDLS and CDR2 YYNGEE come from the germline V gene. CDR3 nucleotide sequence: TGTGCCAGCAGCCCCCGACTAGCGGCAGATACGCAGTATTTT. Residues: CASSPRLAADTQYF.

This chain joins TRBV7-3 and TRBJ2-5, with 9 bases that match TRBD2. The CDR3 is 14 residues long. Trimming cost V 5 bases and J 4 bases; bases outside gene matches: 5. CDR1 and CDR2 (germline): SGHTA, FQGTGA. The CDR3 loop reads CASSRGRALETQYF. CDR3 in DNA: TGTGCCAGCAGCCGCGGGAGGGCACTAGAGACCCAGTACTTC.

Ten or more counts support this clonotype. The rearrangement uses TRBV27 and TRBJ2-1, with TRBD1 identical over 8 bases. Germline loops: CDR1 MNHEY, CDR2 SMNVEV (reference sequence). The CDR3 is made up of 15 amino acids. After removal of 5 bases from V and 5 bases from J, the junction contained 8 bases not matched to a gene. The CDR3, as DNA: TGTGCCAGCAGTACCGGGACAGGACCAAACAATGAGCAGTTCTTC. Translated, it gives CASSTGTGPNNEQFF.

Ten or more counts support this clonotype. The gene calls are TRBV7-9 and TRBJ2-3, with D tentatively TRBD2 (5 bases). Trimming stripped 6 bases from V and 4 bases from J, with 11 bases between. The CDR3 sequence is 13 residues long. Germline V lookup: CDR1 SEHNR, CDR2 FQNEAQ (reference sequence). This CDR3 is CASSWASSDTQYF. The CDR3 DNA follows: TGTGCCAGCAGTTGGGCTAGCTCAGATACGCAGTATTTT.

At least ten counts were recorded for this clonotype. The rearrangement uses TRBV9 and TRBJ1-2; a weak D match, TRBD1 (5 bases). This CDR3 is 17 amino acids long. The V gene's germline CDR1 is SGDLS and CDR2 YYNGEE. V lost 3 bases to trimming and J lost 1 base, with 19 bases between them. The CDR3 DNA is TGTGCCAGCAGCGCATCCGACAGATGGGGCCTTAACTATGGCTACACCTTC. This codes for CASSASDRWGLNYGYTF.

The rearrangement uses TRBV7-9 and TRBJ1-5, with 7 bases matching TRBD1. The CDR3 consists of 17 residues. Looked up from germline, CDR1 is SEHNR and CDR2 is FQNEAQ (reference sequence). J lost 2 bases, V lost 3 bases, and 10 bases had no gene match. CDR3: CASSFRGGEGGNQPQHF. The CDR3 bases are TGTGCCAGCAGCTTTCGAGGGGGCGAGGGTGGCAATCAGCCCCAGCATTTT.

This clonotype was seen many times. V usage is TRBV6-1 and J usage is TRBJ1-3; D not certain. Germline V CDR1 and CDR2: MNHNS, SASEGT. The CDR3 totals 14 residues. Between the trimmed V and J ends, which lost 3 bases and 2 bases, there was a span of 8 bases. In nucleotides, the CDR3 is TGTGCCAGCAGTGATGAAATTGCTGGAAACACCATATATTTT. Translation: CASSDEIAGNTIYF.

This clonotype was seen repeatedly, ten times or more. The junction does not match germline at one end; this may be a read error. This sequence joins TRBV11-2 and TRBJ2-1, with 7 bases aligning to TRBD2. Germline V gene sequence: CDR1 SGHAT, CDR2 FQNNGV. The CDR3 length is 16 residues. The CDR3 here is CASSPIGGRAYNEQFF. The CDR3 DNA reads TGTGCCAGCAGCCCCATAGGAGGGAGGGCCTATAATGAGCAGTTCTTC.

Worth noting for this clonotype: A much more abundant neighbour one base away suggests this may be a read error. The CDR3 ends on some other residue instead of the conserved phenylalanine or tryptophan, so this is likely a read error. The chain has TRBV12-3 or TRBV12-4 and TRBJ2-1; 8 nucleotides line up with TRBD2. CDR3 size: 14 residues. J was trimmed by 7 bases and V by 6 bases; bases with no gene match: 8. The CDR3 region is CASRGPGLGNEQFL. CDR3 coding DNA: TGTGCCAGCAGGGGACCGGGACTAGGGAATGAGCAGTTCCTC.

Comments on this clonotype: Germline is not matched at one junction end, which may reflect a read error. This sequence joins TRBV10-3 and TRBJ2-7; 8 bases map to TRBD1. Germline V gene lookup returns CDR1 ENHRY and CDR2 SYGVKD. The CDR3 spans 14 residues. CDR3 sequence reads: CAIRGTGHFYEQYF. In nucleotides, the CDR3 is TGCGCCATCAGAGGGACAGGTCACTTCTACGAGCAGTACTTC.

CDR3 residues: CESSSGSGSRETQYF. In DNA form, the CDR3 reads TGTGAAAGCAGCTCGGGGAGCGGGAGTCGGGAGACCCAGTACTTC. This sequence joins TRBV5-5 and TRBJ2-5; 8 bases match TRBD2. Per the germline V gene, CDR1 is SGHKS and CDR2 is YYEKEE (reference sequence). CDR3 length: 15 residues. Supplemented by reference TRBV5-5 and TRBJ2-5, the full variable domain reads DAGVTQSPTHLIKTRGQQVTLRCSPISGHKSVSWYQQVLGQGPQFIFQYYEKEERGRGNFPDRFSARQFPNYSSELNVNALLLGDSALYLCESSSGSGSRETQYFGPGTRLLVL.

This clonotype was counted ten times or more. The chain carries TRBV18 and TRBJ2-2; TRBD2 might be the D (5 bases). The CDR3 sequence is 13 residues long. V lost 6 bases to trimming and J lost 5 bases, with 10 bases between them. The germline gives CDR1 KGHSH, CDR2 LQKENI. CDR3 DNA sequence: TGTGCCAGCTCCGGGGATAAGACCGGGGAGCTGTTTTTT. Protein: CASSGDKTGELFF.

Ten or more counts support this clonotype. The genes are TRBV5-6 and TRBJ1-5; D gene ambiguous. This CDR3 region has 14 residues. Trimming cost V 0 bases and J 7 bases, with 11 bases left between them. Germline V gives CDR1 SGHDT, CDR2 YYEEEE. This CDR3 reads CASSLGSYLQPQHF. CDR3 nucleotide sequence: TGTGCCAGCAGCTTGGGCAGCTATTTACAGCCCCAGCATTTT.

This sequence joins TRBV14 and TRBJ1-2; 10 nucleotides match TRBD1. Germline V gene data show CDR1 as SGHDN and CDR2 as FVKESK. This CDR3 region has 13 residues. The trim removed 4 bases at V and 8 bases at J, leaving 4 bases unmatched. The CDR3 protein is CASSRQGADGYTF. CDR3 nucleotide sequence: TGTGCCAGCAGCCGACAGGGGGCGGACGGCTACACCTTC.

This clonotype was picked up many times. This chain joins TRBV10-3 and TRBJ2-7, with unresolved D. CDR1 and CDR2 from the germline V gene are ENHRY and SYGVKD. The CDR3 runs to 13 residues. V was trimmed by 0 bases and J by 2 bases, leaving 5 bases between them. The CDR3 DNA reads TGTGCCATCAGTGAGTCTTCGGCCTACGAGCAGTACTTC. This sequence encodes CAISESSAYEQYF.